These T cell receptor beta chains were read from a single sample in a study of spatial heterogeneity in lung cancer. From the 5' RACE reads, TCRdb called clonotypes with MiXCR, one entry per CDR3 protein. The table lists roughly 110,000 distinct CDR3 sequences, less than 14% of them singletons. The material was PBMCs, obtained at follow-up. Receptors were obtained from a female donor with early-stage non-small cell lung cancer. Each CDR3 is given with its conserved first and last residue. D genes are given only for firm matches. The size entry is marked missing in some rows and otherwise reads once, few, many or a size class.

-	many	TRBV20-1	TRBJ2-3	CSARDHEGGFGTDTQYF	TGCAGTGCTAGAGATCACGAGGGCGGGTTTGGCACAGATACGCAGTATTTT
-	-	TRBV28	TRBJ2-6	CASSPSGGFGANVLTF	TGTGCCAGCAGCCCCTCCGGTGGATTTGGGGCCAACGTCCTGACTTTC
TRBD2	few	TRBV6-2/TRBV6-3	TRBJ2-1	CASRPGGDEQFF	TGTGCCAGCAGACCCGGGGGGGATGAGCAGTTCTTC
-	-	TRBV7-2	TRBJ1-1	CASRRGDTEAFF	TGTGCCAGCAGGAGGGGGGACACTGAAGCTTTCTTT
-	-	TRBV9	TRBJ1-2	CASSPRDALNYGYTF	TGTGCCAGCAGCCCACGGGACGCACTTAACTATGGCTACACCTTC
-	-	TRBV2	TRBJ2-6	CASSESGKSSGANVLTF	TGTGCCAGCAGTGAATCCGGAAAATCCTCTGGGGCCAACGTCCTGACTTTC
-	many	TRBV3-1	TRBJ1-6	CASSQDLGGNSPLHF	TGTGCCAGCAGCCAAGATCTCGGCGGTAATTCACCCCTCCACTTT
TRBD1	-	TRBV7-2	TRBJ1-2	CASSQGQGIPYGYTF	TGTGCCAGCAGCCAGGGACAGGGGATCCCCTATGGCTACACCTTC
-	-	TRBV7-7	TRBJ1-2	CASSLDSYFYGYTF	TGTGCCAGCAGCCTCGACAGCTACTTCTATGGCTACACCTTC
TRBD1	-	TRBV19	TRBJ2-7	CASSTDRVSYEQYF	TGTGCCAGTAGTACCGACAGGGTCTCCTACGAGCAGTACTTC
-	many	TRBV12-3/TRBV12-4	TRBJ1-5	CASSLLGATQPQHF	TGTGCCAGCAGTTTATTGGGTGCGACCCAGCCCCAGCATTTT
-	-	TRBV28	TRBJ2-5	CVASPPYMNQLWETQYF	TGTGTAGCCAGTCCTCCATATATGAACCAACTTTGGGAGACCCAGTACTTC
TRBD2	few	TRBV5-1	TRBJ2-2	CASSLAGLAGGPNTGELFF	TGCGCCAGCAGCTTGGCTGGACTAGCGGGAGGGCCGAACACCGGGGAGCTGTTTTTT
TRBD1	many	TRBV15	TRBJ2-1	CATSRAGDSSNEQFF	TGTGCCACCAGCAGAGCTGGGGACAGTTCCAATGAGCAGTTCTTC
-	few	TRBV6-6	TRBJ1-5	CASSSPGRTDQPQHF	TGTGCCAGCAGTTCTCCGGGACGGACTGATCAGCCCCAGCATTTT
-	-	TRBV15	TRBJ2-2	CATRGRLNTGELFF	TGTGCCACCAGGGGGAGGCTGAACACCGGGGAGCTGTTTTTT
TRBD2	-	TRBV20-1	TRBJ2-1	CSAPSRTSGGLYNEQFF	TGCAGTGCTCCCTCCAGGACTAGCGGGGGACTCTACAATGAGCAGTTCTTC
-	few	TRBV7-8	TRBJ2-5	CASSPNRGLRQETQYF	TGTGCCAGCAGCCCAAACCGGGGCCTTCGCCAAGAGACCCAGTACTTC
-	few	TRBV24-1	TRBJ1-1	CATKRDGENTEAFF	TGTGCCACCAAGCGGGACGGAGAGAACACTGAAGCTTTCTTT
-	few	TRBV5-5	TRBJ2-1	CASSPLGYEQFF	TGTGCCAGCAGCCCACTCGGGTATGAGCAGTTCTTC
TRBD1	-	TRBV6-5	TRBJ1-6	CASRRTGMLSYSPLHF	TGTGCCAGCAGAAGGACAGGGATGTTATCCTATTCACCCCTCCACTTT
TRBD1	-	TRBV6-2/TRBV6-3	TRBJ1-5	CASSYGTVQPQHF	TGTGCCAGCAGTTACGGGACAGTCCAGCCCCAGCATTTT
-	-	TRBV7-9	TRBJ2-3	CASSLAGTSTDTQYF	TGTGCCAGCAGCTTAGCAGGAACTAGCACAGATACGCAGTATTTT
TRBD2	-	TRBV12-5	TRBJ2-1	CASGLATAGGMGNEQFF	TGTGCTAGTGGTTTGGCGACAGCGGGAGGTATGGGCAATGAGCAGTTCTTC
TRBD2	-	TRBV6-6	TRBJ2-1	CASSSSGRTQEQFF	TGTGCCAGCAGTTCTAGCGGGAGGACCCAGGAGCAGTTCTTC
-	few	TRBV19	TRBJ2-2	CASWERRRGRTGELFF	TGTGCCAGTTGGGAAAGAAGGCGGGGGCGAACCGGGGAGCTGTTTTTT
TRBD2	few	TRBV30	TRBJ2-1	CACWWQPGLAKRSYNEQFF	TGTGCCTGTTGGTGGCAACCGGGACTAGCTAAGCGTTCCTACAATGAGCAGTTCTTC
-	-	TRBV7-9	TRBJ1-4	CASSTLGGGEKLFF	TGTGCCAGCAGCACCCTCGGGGGAGGCGAAAAACTGTTTTTT
-	few	TRBV2	TRBJ2-1	CASSRDYGTYNEQFF	TGTGCCAGCAGTAGAGACTATGGGACCTACAATGAGCAGTTCTTC
TRBD2	-	TRBV7-6	TRBJ2-2	CASSLFTSGRAVGELFF	TGTGCCAGCAGCTTATTCACTAGCGGGAGGGCCGTCGGGGAGCTGTTTTTT
-	-	TRBV7-8	TRBJ1-4	CASSPETTNEKLFF	TGTGCCAGCAGCCCAGAAACAACTAATGAAAAACTGTTTTTT
TRBD1	few	TRBV28	TRBJ2-3	CASSLDRGQDTQYF	TGTGCCAGCAGTCTCGACAGGGGGCAAGATACGCAGTATTTT
-	-	TRBV6-2/TRBV6-3	TRBJ2-5	CASSPRGSSKETQYF	TGTGCCAGCAGTCCTCGGGGGTCTAGTAAAGAGACCCAGTACTTC
TRBD2	-	TRBV11-3	TRBJ2-1	CASSPPGTSGRVPYNEQFF	TGTGCCAGCAGCCCCCCCGGGACTAGCGGGAGGGTTCCATACAATGAGCAGTTCTTC
-	many	TRBV24-1	TRBJ2-3	CATSDLTGTLSTDTQYF	TGTGCCACCAGTGATTTGACCGGGACCCTGAGCACAGATACGCAGTATTTT
-	many	TRBV2	TRBJ1-4	CASSEEWEGAAEKLFF	TGTGCCAGCAGTGAAGAGTGGGAGGGAGCGGCTGAAAAACTGTTTTTT
-	many	TRBV5-6	TRBJ2-5	CASSRDGALQTQYF	TGTGCCAGCAGCCGTGATGGGGCGTTACAGACCCAGTACTTC
-	-	TRBV5-5	TRBJ2-1	CASSFLIYEQFF	TGTGCCAGCAGCTTTTTAATCTATGAGCAGTTCTTC
-	-	TRBV11-2	TRBJ2-2	CASSAWGELFF	TGTGCCAGCAGCGCGTGGGGGGAGCTGTTTTTT
-	-	TRBV9	TRBJ2-5	CASSVGQETQYF	TGTGCCAGCAGCGTTGGTCAAGAGACCCAGTACTTC
-	few	TRBV3-1	TRBJ1-4	CASSLSGAREKLFF	TGTGCCAGCAGCCTGTCGGGGGCGAGGGAAAAACTGTTTTTT
-	-	TRBV12-3/TRBV12-4	TRBJ2-5	CASSPGTETQYF	TGTGCCAGCAGCCCCGGGACAGAGACCCAGTACTTC
-	-	TRBV5-5	TRBJ2-1	CASSFGSSPYNEQFF	TGTGCCAGCAGCTTTGGAAGTAGCCCCTACAATGAGCAGTTCTTC
-	-	TRBV7-3	TRBJ2-3	CASSPRPSRVTDTQYF	TGTGCCAGCAGCCCCAGACCAAGTCGGGTCACAGATACGCAGTATTTT
-	-	TRBV28	TRBJ2-3	CASSLQDPSTDTQYF	TGTGCCAGCAGTTTACAGGATCCTAGCACAGATACGCAGTATTTT
TRBD1	few	TRBV20-1	TRBJ1-5	CSARATGVRDQPQHF	TGCAGTGCTAGAGCTACAGGGGTACGGGATCAGCCCCAGCATTTT
-	few	TRBV7-9	TRBJ2-1	CASSFSPAGSYNEQFF	TGTGCCAGCAGCTTTTCTCCGGCGGGGAGCTACAATGAGCAGTTCTTC
-	many	TRBV28	TRBJ2-7	CASRTSGTSTYEQYF	TGTGCCAGCAGGACCTCCGGGACTTCTACCTACGAGCAGTACTTC
-	-	TRBV25-1	TRBJ1-2	CASSEYPQGGYTF	TGTGCCAGCAGTGAATACCCACAGGGTGGCTACACCTTC
-	few	TRBV20-1	TRBJ2-7	CSARDGNRAEQYF	TGCAGTGCTAGAGACGGTAACAGGGCAGAGCAGTACTTC
TRBD2	few	TRBV5-1	TRBJ2-4	CASTGSGDNIQYF	TGCGCCAGCACTGGTAGCGGGGATAACATTCAGTACTTC
-	many	TRBV5-1	TRBJ1-1	CASSLSGLNTEAFF	TGTGCCAGCAGCCTATCGGGGTTGAACACTGAAGCTTTCTTT
TRBD1	few	TRBV9	TRBJ2-1	CASSVHRDRTSYNEQFF	TGTGCCAGCAGCGTACACCGGGACAGGACTTCCTACAATGAGCAGTTCTTC
TRBD1	many	TRBV12-3/TRBV12-4	TRBJ2-7	CASSFTLSGWTGSHEQYF	TGTGCCAGCAGTTTTACCCTCTCGGGATGGACAGGCTCCCACGAGCAGTACTTC
-	few	TRBV9	TRBJ2-3	CASSKYVFTDTQYF	TGTGCCAGCAGCAAATACGTCTTCACAGATACGCAGTATTTT
TRBD2	few	TRBV19	TRBJ2-1	CASRTSGNVGYNEQFF	TGTGCCAGCAGGACTAGCGGGAATGTTGGTTACAATGAGCAGTTCTTC
-	many	TRBV5-5	TRBJ2-5	CASSRAGGVIQETQYF	TGTGCCAGCAGCCGTGCTGGGGGAGTGATACAAGAGACCCAGTACTTC
-	few	TRBV7-6	TRBJ2-5	CASSLRQKETQYF	TGTGCCAGCAGCTTACGACAGAAAGAGACCCAGTACTTC
-	once	TRBV19	TRBJ1-4	CASAGATNEKLFF	TGTGCCAGTGCGGGGGCAACTAATGAAAAACTGTTTTTT
TRBD2	few	TRBV24-1	TRBJ2-1	CATSDRASGSLNEQFF	TGTGCCACCAGTGATAGGGCTAGCGGGAGTCTTAATGAGCAGTTCTTC